Listed here are 25 T cell receptor beta chains from one sample, sequenced in a study of blood T cell repertoires in COVID-19. The repertoire was sequenced with immunoSEQ multiplex PCR; TCRdb's copy has only in-frame clones and lacks some. The sample records about 200,000 clones, roughly four fifths being singletons. Source material: PBMCs or T cells enriched from blood (not recorded which). The source is a man aged 40-49 years who had recovered from COVID-19.

This clone was detected only once. The chain recombines TRBV5-1 with TRBJ2-2; 8 bases are a match to TRBD1. Germline CDR1 SGHRS, CDR2 YFSETQ. The CDR3 has 16 amino acids. The J segment lost 2 bases and the V segment lost 4 bases, leaving 7 bases of the junction unmatched. The CDR3 DNA follows: TGCGCCAGCAGCCCAGGACAGGGCGGCAACACCGGGGAGCTGTTTTTT. It specifies CASSPGQGGNTGELFF.

The chain employs TRBV7-2 and TRBJ1-4, with 7 bases lining up with TRBD1. CDR1 and CDR2 (germline): SGHTA, FQGNSA. The ends lost 5 bases at V and 8 bases at J; junction bases unmatched: 5. This CDR3 is built from 13 residues. CDR3 sequence (DNA): TGTGCCAGCAGCCCGGGACAGCGGGAAAAACTGTTTTTT. It is translated as CASSPGQREKLFF.

This clone was detected many times. This chain uses TRBV11-3 with TRBJ2-7; 12 nucleotides align to TRBD1. The CDR3 has 16 amino acids. Per the germline V gene, CDR1 is SGHNT and CDR2 is YENEEA. V shed 1 base and J 5 bases; nucleotides not matched to a gene: 6. The CDR3 is CASSLGGTGGSDEQYF. For the CDR3, the DNA is TGTGCCAGCAGCTTAGGAGGGACAGGGGGCTCTGACGAGCAGTACTTC.

The chain uses TRBV30 and TRBJ2-5; 7 bases are shared with TRBD2. CDR1 GTSNPN and CDR2 SVGIG come from the germline V gene (reference sequence). V was clipped by 0 bases and J by 7 bases; unmatched bases: 11. There are 15 residues in the CDR3. The CDR3 nucleotides are TGTGCCTGGAGTGTATTTGGGACTAATGCGCGGACCCAGTACTTC. Its translation: CAWSVFGTNARTQYF.

The chain has TRBV27 and TRBJ1-5, with 12 bases fitting TRBD1. The CDR3 consists of 15 residues. With V trimmed by 6 bases and J by 7 bases, 7 bases remained unmatched. Germline CDR1 reads MNHEY; CDR2 reads SMNVEV (reference sequence). The CDR3 coding sequence is TGTGCCAGCAGAACCGGGACAGGGGGCGAACAGCCCCAGCATTTT. It codes for CASRTGTGGEQPQHF.

The gene calls are TRBV5-5 and TRBJ1-3; 9 bases are a match to TRBD1. Germline trimming cut 3 bases from V and 5 bases from J; bases unmatched to any gene: 3. CDR3 length equals 14 residues. Looked up from germline, CDR1 is SGHKS and CDR2 is YYEKEE (reference sequence). CDR3 nucleotide sequence: TGTGCCAGCAGCTCACAGGGGGCGAGAAACACCATATATTTT. Its protein is CASSSQGARNTIYF.

V gene TRBV5-3 combines with J gene TRBJ1-1; 11 nucleotides match TRBD1. TRBV5-3 belongs to the ORF category, with a function that is uncertain. This CDR3 has 14 amino acids. V lost 4 bases to trimming and J lost 11 bases; unmatched junction nucleotides: 10. The CDR3 reads CARSLGQGAFRAFF. The CDR3, as DNA: TGTGCCAGAAGCCTCGGACAGGGGGCTTTTCGCGCTTTCTTT.

The chain carries TRBV5-1 and TRBJ1-4; no reliable D call. Germline V gene data show CDR1 as SGHRS and CDR2 as YFSETQ. V was cut by 5 bases and J by 7 bases, with 15 bases left in between. CDR3 length equals 14 residues. The CDR3 loop is CASRSGSGFEKLFF. For the CDR3, the DNA is TGCGCCAGCAGAAGCGGTAGCGGGTTTGAAAAACTGTTTTTT.

The V and J genes are TRBV28 and TRBJ2-3; D unclear. Trimming cost V 2 bases and J 6 bases, with 9 bases left between them. CDR3 length equals 13 residues. CDR1 and CDR2 (germline): MDHEN, SYDVKM. CDR3 nucleotide sequence: TGTGCCAGCAGTTTAGAGGTCCGGGATACGCAGTATTTT. Translated, it gives CASSLEVRDTQYF.

The CDR3 is CATSGTGSNNEQFF. Here the CDR3 DNA reads TGTGCCACCAGCGGGACAGGCTCTAACAATGAGCAGTTCTTC. J is TRBJ2-1 and V is TRBV24-1; 8 nucleotides agree with TRBD1. J gave up 5 bases and V 7 bases, and 6 bases lay outside the gene matches. Per the germline V gene, CDR1 is KGHDR and CDR2 is SFDVKD. The CDR3 runs 14 residues.

This chain joins TRBV10-3 and TRBJ2-2, with no clear D. V lost 0 bases and J 2 bases, leaving 4 bases between the germline ends. This CDR3 contains 14 residues. Germline CDR1 ENHRY, CDR2 SYGVKD. CDR3 amino acids: CAISESSNTGELFF. The CDR3 DNA reads as TGTGCCATCAGTGAGTCCAGTAACACCGGGGAGCTGTTTTTT.

The chain links TRBV3-1 (or the pseudogene TRBV3-2) to TRBJ2-5; D ambiguous. The CDR3 consists of 12 residues. Germline values: CDR1 LGHDT, CDR2 YNNKEL (reference sequence). The V end lost 3 bases, the J end lost 3 bases, and 5 bases lay between the germline ends. CDR3 sequence reads: CASSHVEETQYF. The CDR3 DNA reads TGTGCCAGCAGCCATGTAGAAGAGACCCAGTACTTC.

This clone was seen once. The chain recombines TRBV28 with TRBJ1-6; 8 bases are shared with TRBD1. The CDR3 contains 18 residues. Germline V gene lookup returns CDR1 MDHEN and CDR2 SYDVKM. The trim removed 3 bases at V and 0 bases at J, leaving 7 bases unmatched. The CDR3 DNA reads as TGTGCCAGCAGTTTCCTGACAGGGGAAGGCTCCTATAATTCACCCCTCCACTTT. Its protein is CASSFLTGEGSYNSPLHF.

In its sample, this clone was seen many times. The J gene is TRBJ1-6, the V gene TRBV12-5; 7 bases match TRBD1. The V gene end was trimmed by 5 bases and the J gene end by 6 bases; junction bases not matched to a gene: 13. This CDR3 is 17 amino acids long. Germline V gene lookup returns CDR1 LGHNT and CDR2 FRNRAP. DNA of the CDR3: TGTGCTAGTGGTCCCGCGGGTGCGGACAGGAGTAATTCACCCCTCCACTTT. It specifies CASGPAGADRSNSPLHF. Full variable domain (rest looked up from reference TRBV12-5 and TRBJ1-6): DARVTQTPRHKVTEMGQEVTMRCQPILGHNTVFWYRQTMMQGLELLAYFRNRAPLDDSGMPKDRFSAEMPDATLATLKIQPSEPRDSAVYFCASGPAGADRSNSPLHFGNGTRLTVT.

The rearrangement links TRBV7-9 to TRBJ1-1; D might be TRBD1 (5 bases). There are 12 residues in the CDR3. Germline assignment: CDR1 SEHNR and CDR2 FQNEAQ (reference sequence). Trimming removed 1 base at V and 8 bases at J, with 8 bases between. CDR3 coding DNA: TGTGCCAGCAGCTTAGTGCAGGGAGAAGCTTTCTTT. It is translated as CASSLVQGEAFF.

This clone has a single count. The chain combines TRBV7-8 with TRBJ2-2; a possible D gene is TRBD1 (5 bases). The CDR3 is 13 amino acids. Germline CDR1 SGHVS, CDR2 FQNEAQ. Trimming removed 6 bases at V and 3 bases at J, with 8 bases between. The CDR3 DNA follows: TGTGCCAGCAGAGGGGCCGACACCGGGGAGCTGTTTTTT. Protein product: CASRGADTGELFF.

The chain joins TRBV29-1 to TRBJ1-4; D perhaps matches TRBD1 (5 bases). This CDR3 spans 12 amino acids. The germline V gene encodes CDR1 SQVTM and CDR2 ANQGSEA. With 4 bases removed from V and 8 bases from J, the gap between germline ends came to 11 bases. For the CDR3, the DNA is TGCAGCGTTGCTTCCGGGGGGGAAAAACTGTTTTTT. Translated: CSVASGGEKLFF. The complete variable domain, with remaining parts taken from reference TRBV29-1 and TRBJ1-4, reads SAVISQKPSRDICQRGTSLTIQCQVDSQVTMMFWYRQQPGQSLTLIATANQGSEATYESGFVIDKFPISRPNLTFSTLTVSNMSPEDSSIYLCSVASGGEKLFFGSGTQLSVL.

This chain links TRBV7-8 with TRBJ1-5, with 9 nucleotides matching TRBD1. Germline V gene sequence: CDR1 SGHVS, CDR2 FQNEAQ. The CDR3 loop spans 16 amino acids. V trimming: 5 bases; J trimming: 7 bases; junction bases outside the gene matches: 12. CDR3 in DNA: TGTGCCAGCAGCGGAACCTGGACAGGGGAGATGCAGCCCCAGCATTTT. Its protein product is CASSGTWTGEMQPQHF.

The chain recombines TRBV2 with TRBJ2-7, with D tentatively TRBD1 (6 bases). The CDR3 length is 14 residues. V lost 6 bases to trimming and J lost 1 base, with 13 bases between them. Germline CDR1 and CDR2: SNHLY and FYNNEI. The CDR3 coding sequence is TGTGCCAGCAGCAGACAGGAACTTTCCTACGAGCAGTACGTC. The encoded protein is CASSRQELSYEQYV.

The rearrangement joins TRBV4-2 to TRBJ1-1; D unresolved. The CDR3 is made up of 13 amino acids. Germline values: CDR1 LGHNA, CDR2 YNFKEQ. V was pared by 4 bases and J by 8 bases, with 14 bases between. CDR3 region: CASSRREGEEAFF. The CDR3 DNA sequence: TGTGCCAGCAGCCGCCGGGAGGGCGAAGAAGCTTTCTTT.

This sequence joins TRBV6-5 and TRBJ2-4; TRBD1 matches 11 bases. Per germline, CDR1 MNHEY and CDR2 SVGAGI. The V and J ends lost 6 bases and 9 bases, in that order; junction bases with no gene match: 1. CDR3 length equals 12 residues. The CDR3 protein is CASSGQGAIQYF. In nucleotides, the CDR3 is TGTGCCAGCAGCGGACAGGGGGCCATTCAGTACTTC.

The V and J genes are TRBV29-1 and TRBJ2-7; the D gene is possibly TRBD1 (5 bases). The CDR3 extends over 14 amino acids. V lost 5 bases and J lost 3, with 17 bases in between. Germline CDR1 reads SQVTM; CDR2 reads ANQGSEA. The CDR3 here is CSVQGLNTFYEQYF. CDR3 sequence (DNA): TGCAGCGTTCAGGGCCTCAATACCTTCTACGAGCAGTACTTC.

This rearrangement joins TRBV11-2 to TRBJ1-6; perhaps TRBD1 as D (6 bases). The germline V gene has CDR1 SGHAT and CDR2 FQNNGV. The V end lost 4 bases, the J end lost 3 bases, and 10 bases lay between the germline ends. The CDR3 covers 15 residues. The CDR3 protein is CASSSGTFYNSPLHF. In nucleotides, the CDR3 is TGTGCCAGCAGCTCAGGGACATTCTATAATTCACCCCTCCACTTT.

The chain has TRBV10-2 and TRBJ1-4; D remains unclear. V was shortened by 5 bases and J by 6 bases, with 16 bases between the two germline ends. CDR1 is WSHSY and CDR2 is SAAADI in the germline V gene. The CDR3 contains 15 residues. CDR3 loop: CASSSPLGRDEKLFF. The CDR3 DNA sequence: TGCGCCAGCAGTTCACCCCTGGGGAGGGATGAAAAACTGTTTTTT.

The rearrangement uses TRBV19 and TRBJ2-6, with 9 bases matching TRBD1. V trimming: 5 bases; J trimming: 0 bases; junction bases outside the gene matches: 8. The CDR3 runs 18 residues. The germline V gene has CDR1 LNHDA and CDR2 SQIVND (reference sequence). CDR3 DNA: TGTGCCAGTAGTGAACCGGGACAGGGCACCTCTGGGGCCAACGTCCTGACTTTC. It codes for CASSEPGQGTSGANVLTF.